The source of this T cell receptor beta chain is a study of blood T cell repertoires in COVID-19 (dated by TCRdb to 2018 to 2021). Background on the whole study: The collaborator samples originated in the United States, Italy and Spain and spanned the acute and convalescent phases of COVID-19. The material from the prospective study consisted of cDNA or gDNA derived from T cells, B-cell-depleted T cells, or PBMCs. Samples were obtained from the ongoing ImmuneRACE study (first 160 participants) and from over a thousand subjects provided by 6 global collaborators. Deeply sampled blood TCRbeta repertoires from subjects exposed to, actively infected with, or recovered from COVID-19 were included in the dataset. The repertoires were released in a freely available public database intended as a resource for research on the immune response to SARS-CoV-2. Nearly every sample came with metadata listing a de-identified subject ID, COVID-19 status, age in years and sex. Where available, HLA class I and class II types were obtained from metadata supplied by the sample provider rather than from assay-based typing.

For this clone: It lacks a known antigen. It has no much larger one-base neighbor in the sample; base qualities were not kept.

In the germline V gene, CDR1 corresponds to MDHEN and CDR2 to SYDVKM. The V end gives up 6 bases and the J end 9 bases, leaving 10 bases in the junction not matched to a gene. Taken from cysteine to phenylalanine, the CDR3 has 14 residues. The CDR3 DNA has 42 bases and is translated from base 1. Samples from volunteer blood donors who had recovered from COVID-19 were contributed by a second Seattle source. The collaborating institutions used their own protocols to collect whole blood in K2EDTA tubes. For TCRbeta analysis, collaborator samples were shipped as frozen whole blood, as isolated PBMCs, or as DNA extracted from either sample type. The research as a whole found: The amount of clinical and demographic metadata varied by source and participant and was provided uncurated.

TCRbeta CDR3 regions were amplified from genomic DNA by means of the immunoSEQ Assay, a bias-controlled multiplex PCR. Processing in the source paper ran as follows. The number of nucleated cells in each sample was estimated from the amplification of reference gene primers within the assay. Sequence reads were collapsed and filtered to measure the absolute abundance of every unique TCRbeta CDR3 rearrangement. Productive Simpson clonality was computed per sample as the square root of Simpson's diversity index over productive rearrangements. Entries here come from immuneACCESS through TCRdb and include only in-frame sequences with V and J called. Some clones fail to appear in such tables; in the studies checked, an unresolved V gene covers under half of the shortfall, and the cause of the remainder is unknown. That table furnishes V, J and clone size, whereas the DNA furnished D and trimming. For this sample there are fewer than 450,000 clones; around 91% appear just once. Of the sample, around 3.5% falls within the top ten clones.

The V gene is TRBV28 and the J gene is TRBJ2-1, and 8 junction bases match TRBD2. The sequence was obtained from a woman aged 18-29 years who had recovered from COVID-19. Sequencing input: peripheral blood. CDR3 sequence: CASSPGLGLVEQFF. In nucleotides, the sequence is TGTGCCAGCAGCCCGGGACTAGGGTTAGTTGAGCAGTTCTTC.